A selection of T cell receptor beta chains follows, all from one sample in a study of control samples from healthy donors and cancer patients. Repertoires were generated with immunoSEQ multiplex PCR, while TCRdb's copy carries only in-frame clones and drops some. Counted here are approximately 79,000 clones, over 75% occurring once; the ten biggest clones make up 6.5% to 7.5%. Sequencing input: blood. These receptors were collected from a man aged 50 to 59 in good health. CDR3s include the opening cysteine and the closing phenylalanine or tryptophan. D genes are given only for firm matches. Expanded clones are given a class, and other clones once, few, many or no size at all.

d_call: TRBD1
clone_size: NA
j_call: TRBJ1-6
v_call: TRBV27
cdr3_nt: TGTGCCAGCAGTTTCGGACAGGGACAGTCACCCCTCCACTTT
cdr3_aa: CASSFGQGQSPLHF

d_call: NA
clone_size: NA
j_call: TRBJ1-5
v_call: TRBV7-9
cdr3_nt: TGTGCCAGGAAACAGGGATGCAATCAGCCCCAGCATTTT
cdr3_aa: CARKQGCNQPQHF

d_call: TRBD2
clone_size: NA
j_call: TRBJ2-3
v_call: TRBV5-1
cdr3_nt: TGCGCCAGCAGCCCGTCAACTAGCGGGGGACGCACAGATACGCAGTATTTT
cdr3_aa: CASSPSTSGGRTDTQYF

d_call: TRBD1
clone_size: NA
j_call: TRBJ2-7
v_call: TRBV6-2/TRBV6-3
cdr3_nt: TGTGCCAGCAGTGTCCCCCGGGACAGCTCCTACGAGCAGTACTTC
cdr3_aa: CASSVPRDSSYEQYF

d_call: NA
clone_size: NA
j_call: TRBJ1-5
v_call: TRBV2
cdr3_nt: TGTGCCAGCAGTGCCCCAGGACAGACACCGAATCAGCCCCAGCATTTT
cdr3_aa: CASSAPGQTPNQPQHF

d_call: NA
clone_size: NA
j_call: TRBJ2-7
v_call: TRBV12-3/TRBV12-4
cdr3_nt: TGTGCCAGCAGTTCGGCAGAGTCAGGGCAGTACTTC
cdr3_aa: CASSSAESGQYF

d_call: TRBD2
clone_size: NA
j_call: TRBJ2-1
v_call: TRBV2
cdr3_nt: TGTGCCAGCAGCTCAGGGTCTAGCGGGCTTTACAATGAGCAGTTCTTC
cdr3_aa: CASSSGSSGLYNEQFF

d_call: NA
clone_size: once
j_call: TRBJ1-3
v_call: TRBV3-1/TRBV3-2
cdr3_nt: TGTGCCAGCAGCCAAGCCTTGGGAGCTGGAAACACCATATATTTT
cdr3_aa: CASSQALGAGNTIYF

d_call: NA
clone_size: NA
j_call: TRBJ1-2
v_call: TRBV30
cdr3_nt: TGTGCCTGGAGTCTCGAGGGATTCTACACCTTC
cdr3_aa: CAWSLEGFYTF

d_call: NA
clone_size: NA
j_call: TRBJ1-1
v_call: TRBV9
cdr3_nt: TGTGCCAGCAGCATGCGGGGGCCTGAAGCTTTCTTT
cdr3_aa: CASSMRGPEAFF

d_call: TRBD1
clone_size: once
j_call: TRBJ1-4
v_call: TRBV19
cdr3_nt: TGTGCCAGTAGTAAGGGGACAGCCGCTGAAAAACTGTTTTTT
cdr3_aa: CASSKGTAAEKLFF

d_call: NA
clone_size: NA
j_call: TRBJ2-7
v_call: TRBV7-8
cdr3_nt: TGTGCCAGCAGCTTAGAAGCCTCTCACTACGAGCAGTACTTC
cdr3_aa: CASSLEASHYEQYF

d_call: TRBD2
clone_size: once
j_call: TRBJ2-7
v_call: TRBV10-3
cdr3_nt: TGTGCCATCAGTGAGGGGGGGACTATAGCCCACGAGCAGTACTTC
cdr3_aa: CAISEGGTIAHEQYF